Included here is one TCR beta chain sequence, with context. This sample was included in a study of blood T cell repertoires in COVID-19. About the study: The origin of the acute and convalescent COVID-19 samples was the United States, Italy and Spain.

The CDR3 consists of 14 residues. In germline, CDR1 is LNHDA, CDR2 SQIVND (reference sequence). Unmatched junction bases numbered 4, after V lost 6 bases and J lost 0 bases. Profiled with immunoSEQ multiplex PCR; TCRdb holds only in-frame clones, not every one. In the table there are over 400,000 clones, approximately 90% of which are singletons. The rearrangement joins TRBV19 to TRBJ1-1; the match to TRBD1 covers 7 bases. This TCR was sampled from a woman aged 25 to 45 with active or convalescent COVID-19. Sequences were obtained from peripheral blood. The CDR3 reads CASRDRALNTEAFF. CDR3 bases: TGTGCCAGTAGAGACAGGGCCCTGAACACTGAAGCTTTCTTT.